This entry lists 21 T cell receptor beta chains sequenced from one sample in a study of blood T cell repertoires in COVID-19. Profiling relied on immunoSEQ multiplex PCR, and the TCRdb table lists in-frame clones only, not all of them. This sample has about 350,000 clones, with 87% found just once. Sequenced: peripheral blood. The receptors derive from a young man with COVID-19, enrolled during active disease.

The chain employs TRBV6-1 and TRBJ2-3; 7 nucleotides agree with TRBD1. The CDR3 loop spans 14 amino acids. Germline assignment: CDR1 MNHNS and CDR2 SASEGT. The V gene end was trimmed by 2 bases and the J gene end by 5 bases; junction bases not matched to a gene: 4. DNA for the CDR3: TGTGCCAGCAGTGAAAGGGGGCTGGGAGATACGCAGTATTTT. It encodes CASSERGLGDTQYF.

This rearrangement joins TRBV4-3 to TRBJ2-3; tentative D call: TRBD2 (6 bases). Germline V gives CDR1 LGHNA, CDR2 YSLEER. Trimming removed 1 base at V and 5 bases at J, with 16 bases between. The CDR3 has 16 residues. The CDR3 reads CASSQGGPSVVDTQYF. CDR3 DNA: TGCGCCAGCAGCCAAGGAGGGCCTAGCGTTGTAGATACGCAGTATTTT.

The chain uses TRBV5-6 and TRBJ2-7; tentative D call: TRBD1 (6 bases). Trimming left V 3 bases short and J 3 bases short, with 13 bases between. From germline, CDR1 is SGHDT and CDR2 YYEEEE. The CDR3 consists of 14 residues. The CDR3: CASSYPLQGYEQYF. In nucleotides, the CDR3 is TGTGCCAGCAGCTACCCCTTACAGGGCTACGAGCAGTACTTC.

This clone was counted once. V and J are TRBV10-3 and TRBJ1-2, with D perhaps TRBD1 (6 bases). The germline CDR1 and CDR2 sequences are ENHRY and SYGVKD. With 4 bases removed from V and 8 bases from J, the gap between germline ends came to 14 bases. The CDR3 runs to 13 residues. CDR3: CAISGVGTSGYTF. The CDR3 nucleotides read TGTGCCATCAGTGGAGTTGGGACAAGCGGCTACACCTTC.

The rearrangement links TRBV5-4 to TRBJ1-2; D is uncertain. The CDR3 contains 14 residues. From germline, CDR1 is SGHNT and CDR2 YYREEE (reference sequence). V was shortened by 0 bases and J by 4 bases, with 10 bases between the two germline ends. CDR3 in amino acids: CASSLGVGGYGYTF. The CDR3 region has the DNA TGTGCCAGCAGCTTGGGGGTTGGCGGCTATGGCTACACCTTC.

This clone was detected only a few times. The sample carries other DNA sequences with the same CDR3. The gene calls are TRBV5-4 and TRBJ2-5, with 10 bases aligning to TRBD1. Germline trimming cut 4 bases from V and 5 bases from J; bases unmatched to any gene: 5. CDR1 and CDR2 from the germline V gene are SGHNT and YYREEE (reference sequence). The CDR3 is 14 residues long. The CDR3 region is CASSRQGAGETQYF. The CDR3 DNA follows: TGTGCCAGCAGCCGACAGGGGGCAGGTGAGACCCAGTACTTC.

This chain links TRBV14 with TRBJ2-1, with D perhaps matching TRBD2 (6 bases). CDR3 length equals 15 residues. Per the germline V gene, CDR1 is SGHDN and CDR2 is FVKESK. V shed 3 bases and J shed 8 bases, with 17 bases lying between them. The CDR3 loop reads CASSQGETREYEQFF. CDR3 nucleotides: TGTGCCAGCAGCCAGGGGGAGACTAGAGAGTATGAGCAGTTCTTC.

This clone turned up a few times. The rearrangement joins TRBV6-2 or TRBV6-3 to TRBJ1-5, with 10 bases that match TRBD1. With 6 bases clipped from V and 6 bases from J, the junction kept 26 bases outside the gene matches. This CDR3 is built from 21 residues. In germline, CDR1 is MNHEY, CDR2 SVGEGT. The CDR3 bases are TGTGCCAGCAGCCGCAGAACCGGGACAGGGGCCTGGATACCAAAGCTTCAGCCCCAGCATTTT. Residues: CASSRRTGTGAWIPKLQPQHF.

This clone has a single count. No DNA is shown, since the ends of the CDR3 on it are uncertain; the CDR3 is the one TCRdb lists. The genes are TRBV4-3 and TRBJ1-6. Germline values: CDR1 LGHNA, CDR2 YSLEER. The CDR3 is 13 amino acids long, termini counted. The CDR3 protein is CASSQVAGGSFHF.

The chain links TRBV7-9 to TRBJ1-2, with D unresolved. V was shortened by 5 bases and J by 1 base, with 14 bases between the two germline ends. The V gene's germline CDR1 is SEHNR and CDR2 FQNEAQ (reference sequence). The CDR3 totals 15 residues. The CDR3 is CASSPGRNLNYGYTF. In DNA, the CDR3 is TGTGCCAGCAGCCCTGGCCGAAACCTTAACTATGGCTACACCTTC.

This clone was seen once. V gene TRBV10-3 combines with J gene TRBJ2-3; possibly TRBD2 for D (5 bases). CDR1 and CDR2 (germline): ENHRY, SYGVKD. V was clipped by 0 bases and J by 5 bases, with 21 bases between them. The CDR3 spans 18 residues. In DNA form, the CDR3 reads TGTGCCATCAGTGAGTCGAATAGGGAGCGACCTTGGGGAGATACGCAGTATTTT. Its protein is CAISESNRERPWGDTQYF.

This chain joins TRBV4-3 and TRBJ1-5, with no clear D. The CDR3 is 13 amino acids. V was trimmed by 2 bases and J by 4 bases, leaving 6 bases between them. Looked up from germline, CDR1 is LGHNA and CDR2 is YSLEER. CDR3 sequence (DNA): TGCGCCAGCAGCCAAATCAGGAATCAGCCCCAGCATTTT. It codes for CASSQIRNQPQHF.

Remarks on this clone: Different DNA sequences within this sample yield the same CDR3. The chain links TRBV5-1 to TRBJ2-7; D not resolved. Between the trimmed V and J ends, which lost 3 bases and 4 bases, there was a span of 5 bases. Germline-derived CDR1 and CDR2 are SGHRS and YFSETQ. The CDR3 spans 11 residues. The DNA for the CDR3 is TGCGCCAGCAGCTCCAATTACGAGCAGTACTTC. It encodes CASSSNYEQYF. The full variable domain, its missing parts supplied by reference TRBV5-1 and TRBJ2-7, is KAGVTQTPRYLIKTRGQQVTLSCSPISGHRSVSWYQQTPGQGLQFLFEYFSETQRNKGNFPGRFSGRQFSNSRSEMNVSTLELGDSALYLCASSSNYEQYFGPGTRLTVT.

V is TRBV6-4 and J is TRBJ2-3; no definite D call. CDR1 MRHNA and CDR2 SNTAGT come from the germline V gene. Trimming shortened V by 6 bases and J by 0 bases, and 10 bases separated the two germline ends. The CDR3 extends over 14 amino acids. CDR3 in amino acids: CASSKTVSTDTQYF. For the CDR3, the DNA is TGTGCCAGCAGCAAGACTGTAAGCACAGATACGCAGTATTTT.

J is TRBJ2-3 and V is TRBV7-8; the D is unclear. The CDR3 has 12 residues. CDR1 is SGHVS and CDR2 is FQNEAQ in the germline V gene. V lost 5 bases to trimming and J lost 0 bases, with 3 bases between them. CDR3 region: CASSLSTDTQYF. CDR3 DNA sequence: TGTGCCAGCAGCCTAAGCACAGATACGCAGTATTTT.

Only a few counts were recorded for this clone. This chain joins TRBV18 and TRBJ2-7; TRBD1 matches 8 bases. The junction had 6 bases not matched to a gene; V was cut back by 6 bases and J by 2 bases. CDR1 and CDR2 from the germline V gene are KGHSH and LQKENI. The CDR3 is made up of 14 amino acids. CDR3 sequence (DNA): TGTGCCAGCTCGCGGACAGGGATCGCCTACGAGCAGTACTTC. This gives the protein CASSRTGIAYEQYF.

The chain is built from TRBV6-1 and TRBJ1-4; D gene unclear. The CDR3 covers 15 residues. From germline, CDR1 is MNHNS and CDR2 SASEGT. Trimming cost V 2 bases and J 6 bases, with 13 bases left between them. For the CDR3, the DNA is TGTGCCAGCAGTGAATGGGAGGGTCTAGATGAAAAACTGTTTTTT. Encoded protein: CASSEWEGLDEKLFF.

The rearrangement links TRBV18 to TRBJ1-5, with 8 bases lining up with TRBD1. The length of the CDR3 is 16 residues. V shed 4 bases and J 0 bases; nucleotides not matched to a gene: 5. Germline assignment: CDR1 KGHSH and CDR2 LQKENI. CDR3 coding DNA: TGTGCCAGCTCACTGACAGGGGCAACTAGCAATCAGCCCCAGCATTTT. This encodes CASSLTGATSNQPQHF.

The chain couples TRBV21-1 to TRBJ2-2; the DNA was not compared with TRBD2, the D call given in the table. TRBV21-1 corresponds to a pseudogene. The CDR3 has 18 amino acids. CDR3 region: CASSNVGLAGGRTGELFF. CDR3 sequence (DNA): TGTGCCAGCAGCAATGTAGGCCTAGCGGGAGGACGGACCGGGGAGCTGTTTTTT.

The chain joins TRBV7-3 to TRBJ1-1; D is perhaps TRBD1 (5 bases). CDR3 size: 13 residues. V lost 6 bases, J lost 1 base, and 9 bases lay in between. The germline CDR1 and CDR2 sequences are SGHTA and FQGTGA. The CDR3: CASRKTANTEAFF. CDR3 nucleotides: TGTGCCAGCAGAAAGACAGCGAACACTGAAGCTTTCTTT.

CDR3 sequence: CATSDFGGETQYF. CDR3 DNA sequence: TGTGCCACCAGTGACTTCGGCGGGGAGACCCAGTACTTC. J is TRBJ2-5 and V is TRBV24-1, with D possibly matching TRBD2 (5 bases). Looked up from germline, CDR1 is KGHDR and CDR2 is SFDVKD. The V end lost 4 bases, the J end lost 5 bases, and 10 bases lay between the germline ends. The CDR3 has 13 residues.